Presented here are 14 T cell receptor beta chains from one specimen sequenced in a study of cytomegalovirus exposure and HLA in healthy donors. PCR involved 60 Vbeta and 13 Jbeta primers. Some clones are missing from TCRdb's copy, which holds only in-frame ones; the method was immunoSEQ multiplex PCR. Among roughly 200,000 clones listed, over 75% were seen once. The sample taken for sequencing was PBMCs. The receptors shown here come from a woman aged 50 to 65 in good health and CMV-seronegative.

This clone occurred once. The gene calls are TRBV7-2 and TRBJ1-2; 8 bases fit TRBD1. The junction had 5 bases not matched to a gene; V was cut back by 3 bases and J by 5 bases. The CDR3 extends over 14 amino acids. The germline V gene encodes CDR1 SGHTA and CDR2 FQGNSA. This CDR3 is CASSLDRAEYGYTF. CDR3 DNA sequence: TGTGCCAGCAGCTTGGACAGGGCAGAGTATGGCTACACCTTC.

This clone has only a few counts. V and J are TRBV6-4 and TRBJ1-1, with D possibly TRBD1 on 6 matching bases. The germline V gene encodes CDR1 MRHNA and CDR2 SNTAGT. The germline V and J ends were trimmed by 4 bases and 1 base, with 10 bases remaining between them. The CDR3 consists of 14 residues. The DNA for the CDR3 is TGTGCCAGCAGTGTTTCGGACAGGAACACTGAAGCTTTCTTT. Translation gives CASSVSDRNTEAFF.

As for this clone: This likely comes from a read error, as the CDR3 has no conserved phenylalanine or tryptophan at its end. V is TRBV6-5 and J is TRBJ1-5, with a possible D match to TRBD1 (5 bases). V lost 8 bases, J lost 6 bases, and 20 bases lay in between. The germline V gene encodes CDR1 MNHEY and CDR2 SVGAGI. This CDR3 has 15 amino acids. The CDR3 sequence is CASAETRPGLQPQHL. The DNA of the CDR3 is TGTGCCAGCGCGGAAACCCGGCCAGGGCTTCAGCCCCAGCATCTT.

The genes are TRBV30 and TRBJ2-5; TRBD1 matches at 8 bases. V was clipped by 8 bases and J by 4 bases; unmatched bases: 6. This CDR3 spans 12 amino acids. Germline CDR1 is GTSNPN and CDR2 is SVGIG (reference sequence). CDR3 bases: TGTGCCGGCGGACAGGGAACAGAGACCCAGTACTTC. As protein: CAGGQGTETQYF.

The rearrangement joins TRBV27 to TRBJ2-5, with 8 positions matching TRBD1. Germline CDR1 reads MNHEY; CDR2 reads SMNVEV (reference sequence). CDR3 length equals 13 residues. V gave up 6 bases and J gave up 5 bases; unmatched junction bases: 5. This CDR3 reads CASRRQGRETQYF. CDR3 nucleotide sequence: TGTGCCAGCAGGCGACAGGGGAGGGAGACCCAGTACTTC.

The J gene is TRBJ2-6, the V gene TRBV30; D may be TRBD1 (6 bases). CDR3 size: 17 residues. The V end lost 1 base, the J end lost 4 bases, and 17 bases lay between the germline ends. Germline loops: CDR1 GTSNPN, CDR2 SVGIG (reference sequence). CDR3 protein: CAWSGGQIIGGANVLTF. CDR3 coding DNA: TGTGCCTGGAGTGGCGGACAGATCATTGGGGGGGCCAACGTCCTGACTTTC.

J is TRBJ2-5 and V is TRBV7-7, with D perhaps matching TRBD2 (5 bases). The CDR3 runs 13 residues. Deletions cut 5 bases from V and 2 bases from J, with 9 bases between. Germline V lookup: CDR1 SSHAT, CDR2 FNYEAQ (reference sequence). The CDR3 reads CASSGGRQETQYF. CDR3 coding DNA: TGTGCCAGCAGCGGAGGACGACAAGAGACCCAGTACTTC.

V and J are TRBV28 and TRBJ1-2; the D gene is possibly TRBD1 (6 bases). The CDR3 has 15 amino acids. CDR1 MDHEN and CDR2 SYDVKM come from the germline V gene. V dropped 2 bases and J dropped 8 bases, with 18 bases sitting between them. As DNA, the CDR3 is TGTGCCAGCAGTTTAATACGATCCTCCCAGGGGGGCTACACCTTC. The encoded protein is CASSLIRSSQGGYTF.

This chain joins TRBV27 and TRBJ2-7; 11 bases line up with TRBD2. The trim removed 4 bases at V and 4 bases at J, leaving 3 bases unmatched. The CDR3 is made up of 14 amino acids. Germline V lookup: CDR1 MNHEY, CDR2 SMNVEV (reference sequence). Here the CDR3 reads CASSYTSGSYEQYF. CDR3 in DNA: TGTGCCAGCAGTTACACTAGCGGGAGTTACGAGCAGTACTTC.

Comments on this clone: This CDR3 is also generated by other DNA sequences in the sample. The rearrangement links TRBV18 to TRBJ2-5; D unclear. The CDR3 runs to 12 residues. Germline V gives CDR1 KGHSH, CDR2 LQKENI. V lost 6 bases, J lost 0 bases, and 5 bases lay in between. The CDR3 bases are TGTGCCAGCTCTCCTTACCAAGAGACCCAGTACTTC. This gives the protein CASSPYQETQYF.

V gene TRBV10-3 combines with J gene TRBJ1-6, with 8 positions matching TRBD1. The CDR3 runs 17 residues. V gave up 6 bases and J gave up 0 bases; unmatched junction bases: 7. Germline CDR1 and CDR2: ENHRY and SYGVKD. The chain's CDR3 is CAIRRGQGSSYNSPLHF. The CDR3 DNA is TGTGCCATCAGGCGTGGACAGGGTAGCTCCTATAATTCACCCCTCCACTTT.

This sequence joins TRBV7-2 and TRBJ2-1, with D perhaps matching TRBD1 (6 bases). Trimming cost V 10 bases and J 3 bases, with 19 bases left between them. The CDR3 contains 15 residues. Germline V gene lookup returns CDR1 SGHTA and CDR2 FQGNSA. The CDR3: CATTRDTSHYNEQFF. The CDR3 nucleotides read TGTGCCACCACCAGGGACACCTCCCACTACAATGAGCAGTTCTTC. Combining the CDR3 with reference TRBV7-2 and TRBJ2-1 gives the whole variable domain GAGVSQSPSNKVTEKGKDVELRCDPISGHTALYWYRQSLGQGLEFLIYFQGNSAPDKSGLPSDRFSAERTGGSVSTLTIQRTQQEDSAVYLCATTRDTSHYNEQFFGPGTRLTVL.

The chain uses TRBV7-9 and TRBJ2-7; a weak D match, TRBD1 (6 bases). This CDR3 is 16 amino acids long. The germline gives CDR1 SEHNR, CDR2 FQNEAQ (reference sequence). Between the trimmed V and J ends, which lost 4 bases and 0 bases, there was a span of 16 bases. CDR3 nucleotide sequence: TGTGCCAGCAGCTCTGACCGGGACACTCACTCCTACGAGCAGTACTTC. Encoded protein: CASSSDRDTHSYEQYF.

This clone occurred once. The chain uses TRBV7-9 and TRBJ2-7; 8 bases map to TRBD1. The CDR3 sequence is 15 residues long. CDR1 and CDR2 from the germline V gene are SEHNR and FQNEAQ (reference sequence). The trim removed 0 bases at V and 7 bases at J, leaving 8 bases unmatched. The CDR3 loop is CASSLADQGAREQYF. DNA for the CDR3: TGTGCCAGCAGCTTAGCGGATCAGGGGGCGCGTGAGCAGTACTTC.